This T cell receptor (beta chain) was captured in a study of blood T cells in healthy people across ages. Between the trimmed V and J ends, which lost 2 bases and 4 bases, there was a span of 12 bases. The germline CDR1 and CDR2 sequences are MGHRA and YSYEKL. This CDR3 contains 14 residues. Alongside a J-beta primer mix, a sample-barcoded 5' primer served in a second PCR lasting about 7 to 11 cycles. Each CDR3 protein is one row after TCRdb ran MiXCR on the 5' RACE reads. Counted here are 1,500,000 or so distinct CDR3 sequences, 42% occurring once; the ten biggest clones make up just over 4%. The sample taken for sequencing was blood. The chain links TRBV4-1 to TRBJ2-7; D is unresolved. The source is a woman aged 18-30 years in good health. The CDR3 DNA reads as TGCGCCAGCAGCCAAAGCTATTCCGTATACGAGCAGTACTTC. Its translation: CASSQSYSVYEQYF.